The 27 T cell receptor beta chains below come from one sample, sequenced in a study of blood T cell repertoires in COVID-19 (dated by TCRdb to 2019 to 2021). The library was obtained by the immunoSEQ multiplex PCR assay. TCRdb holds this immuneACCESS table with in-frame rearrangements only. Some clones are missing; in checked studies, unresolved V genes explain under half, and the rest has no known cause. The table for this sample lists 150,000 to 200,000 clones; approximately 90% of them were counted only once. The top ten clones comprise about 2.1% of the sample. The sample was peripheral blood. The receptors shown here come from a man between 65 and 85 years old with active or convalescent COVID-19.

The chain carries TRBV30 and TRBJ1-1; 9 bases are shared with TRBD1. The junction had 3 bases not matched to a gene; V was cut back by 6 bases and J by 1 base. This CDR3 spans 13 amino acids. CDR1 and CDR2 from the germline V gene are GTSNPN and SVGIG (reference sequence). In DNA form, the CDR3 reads TGTGCCTGTAACAGGGGGCCGAACACTGAAGCTTTCTTT. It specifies CACNRGPNTEAFF.

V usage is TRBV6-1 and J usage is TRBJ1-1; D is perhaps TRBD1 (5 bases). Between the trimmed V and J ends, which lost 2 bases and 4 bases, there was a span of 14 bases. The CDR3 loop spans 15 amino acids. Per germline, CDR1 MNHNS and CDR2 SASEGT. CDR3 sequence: CASSEKFSGVTEAFF. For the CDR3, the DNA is TGTGCCAGCAGTGAAAAATTTTCGGGGGTCACTGAAGCTTTCTTT.

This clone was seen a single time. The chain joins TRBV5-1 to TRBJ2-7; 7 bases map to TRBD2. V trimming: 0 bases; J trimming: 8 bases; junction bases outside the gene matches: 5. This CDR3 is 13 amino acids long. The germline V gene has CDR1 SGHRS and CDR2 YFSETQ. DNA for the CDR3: TGCGCCAGCAGCTTGGAGGGGAGGGCGCAGCAGTACTTC. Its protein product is CASSLEGRAQQYF.

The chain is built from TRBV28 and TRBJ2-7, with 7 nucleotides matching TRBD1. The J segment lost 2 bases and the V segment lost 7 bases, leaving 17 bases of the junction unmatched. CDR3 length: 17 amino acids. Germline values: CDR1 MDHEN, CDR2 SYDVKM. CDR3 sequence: CASIQVGQKKAPYEQYF. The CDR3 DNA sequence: TGTGCCAGCATCCAAGTGGGACAGAAGAAAGCCCCCTACGAGCAGTACTTC.

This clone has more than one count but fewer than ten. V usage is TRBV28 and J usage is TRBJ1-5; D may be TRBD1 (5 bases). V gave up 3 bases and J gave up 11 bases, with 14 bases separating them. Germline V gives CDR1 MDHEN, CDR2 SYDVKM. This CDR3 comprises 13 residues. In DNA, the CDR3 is TGTGCCAGCAGTTTTAGCGGGGGGAGGGCCCAGCATTTT. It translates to CASSFSGGRAQHF.

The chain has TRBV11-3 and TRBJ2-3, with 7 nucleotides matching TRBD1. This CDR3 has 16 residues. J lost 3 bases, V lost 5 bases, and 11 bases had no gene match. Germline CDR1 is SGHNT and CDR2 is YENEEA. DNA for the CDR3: TGTGCCAGCAGCCCTGGCGCGGCAGGGGGTACAGATACGCAGTATTTT. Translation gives CASSPGAAGGTDTQYF.

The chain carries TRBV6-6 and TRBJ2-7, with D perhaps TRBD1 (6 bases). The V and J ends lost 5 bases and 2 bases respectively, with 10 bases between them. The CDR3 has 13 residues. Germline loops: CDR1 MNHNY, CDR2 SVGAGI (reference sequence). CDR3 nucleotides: TGTGCCAGCAGTCACGGACAGACCTACGAGCAGTACTTC. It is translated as CASSHGQTYEQYF.

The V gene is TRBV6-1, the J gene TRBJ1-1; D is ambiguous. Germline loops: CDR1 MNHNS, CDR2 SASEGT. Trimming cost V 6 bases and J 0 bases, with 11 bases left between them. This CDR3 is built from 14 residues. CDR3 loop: CASSLFLVNTEAFF. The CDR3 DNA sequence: TGTGCCAGCAGCCTATTCTTAGTGAACACTGAAGCTTTCTTT.

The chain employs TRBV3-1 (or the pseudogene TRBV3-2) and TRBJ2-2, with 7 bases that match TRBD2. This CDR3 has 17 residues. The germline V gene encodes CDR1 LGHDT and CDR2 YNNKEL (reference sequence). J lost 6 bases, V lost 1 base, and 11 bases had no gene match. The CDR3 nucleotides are TGTGCCAGCAGCCAAGTTTTCCGCCAGGGAGGGGCCGGGGAGCTGTTTTTT. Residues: CASSQVFRQGGAGELFF.

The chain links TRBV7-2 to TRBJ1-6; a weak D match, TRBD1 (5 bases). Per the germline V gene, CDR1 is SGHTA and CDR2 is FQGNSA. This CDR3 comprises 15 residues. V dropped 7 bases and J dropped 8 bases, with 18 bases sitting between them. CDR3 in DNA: TGTGCCAGCACCGCCCAGGGAACGGTGGATTCACCCCTCCACTTT. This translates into CASTAQGTVDSPLHF.

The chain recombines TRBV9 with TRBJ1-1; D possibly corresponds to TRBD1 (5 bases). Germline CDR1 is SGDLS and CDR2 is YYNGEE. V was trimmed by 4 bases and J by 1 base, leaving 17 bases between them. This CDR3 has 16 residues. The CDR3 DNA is TGTGCCAGCAGCCCCCTTGGGGCACCAGGGAACACTGAAGCTTTCTTT. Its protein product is CASSPLGAPGNTEAFF.

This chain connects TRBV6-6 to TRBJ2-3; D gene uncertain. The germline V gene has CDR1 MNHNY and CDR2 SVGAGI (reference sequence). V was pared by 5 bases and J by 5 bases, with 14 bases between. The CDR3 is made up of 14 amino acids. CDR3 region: CASSLPPRLDTQYF. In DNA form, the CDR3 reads TGTGCCAGCAGTCTTCCCCCTAGGTTAGATACGCAGTATTTT.

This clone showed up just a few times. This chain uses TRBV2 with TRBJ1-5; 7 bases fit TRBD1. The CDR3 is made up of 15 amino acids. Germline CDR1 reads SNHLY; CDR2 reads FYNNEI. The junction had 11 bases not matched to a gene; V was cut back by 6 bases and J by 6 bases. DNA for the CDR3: TGTGCCAGCAGGTCCGGGACAGCATTGGGTCAGCCCCAGCATTTT. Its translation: CASRSGTALGQPQHF. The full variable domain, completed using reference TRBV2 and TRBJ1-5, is EPEVTQTPSHQVTQMGQEVILRCVPISNHLYFYWYRQILGQKVEFLVSFYNNEISEKSEIFDDQFSVERPDGSNFTLKIRSTKLEDSAMYFCASRSGTALGQPQHFGDGTRLSIL.

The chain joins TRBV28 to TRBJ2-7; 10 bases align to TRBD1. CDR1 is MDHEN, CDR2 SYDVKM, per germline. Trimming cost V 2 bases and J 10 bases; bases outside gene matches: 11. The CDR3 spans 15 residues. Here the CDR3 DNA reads TGTGCCAGCAGTTTAGGGACAGGGGTTGACTTTGATCAGTACTTC. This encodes CASSLGTGVDFDQYF.

CDR3 amino acids: CASSTPSGRSYEQYF. DNA for the CDR3: TGTGCCAGCAGCACTCCTAGCGGGCGCTCCTACGAGCAGTACTTC. The chain joins TRBV6-1 to TRBJ2-7; 8 bases map to TRBD2. The germline V gene has CDR1 MNHNS and CDR2 SASEGT. The CDR3 covers 15 residues. The V and J ends lost 6 bases and 0 bases, in that order; junction bases with no gene match: 7.

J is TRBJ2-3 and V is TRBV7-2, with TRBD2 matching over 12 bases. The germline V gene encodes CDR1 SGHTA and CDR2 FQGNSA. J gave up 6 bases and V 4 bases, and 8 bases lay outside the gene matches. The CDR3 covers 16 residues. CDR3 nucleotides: TGTGCCAGCAGCTCGGGACTAGCGGGTAAAGCGGATACGCAGTATTTT. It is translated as CASSSGLAGKADTQYF.

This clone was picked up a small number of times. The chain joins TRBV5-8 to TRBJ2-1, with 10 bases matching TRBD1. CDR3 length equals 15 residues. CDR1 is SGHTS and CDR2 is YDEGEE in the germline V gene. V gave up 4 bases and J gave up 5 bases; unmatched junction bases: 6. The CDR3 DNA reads TGTGCCAGCAGCCTATGGACAGGGGGGGACAATGAGCAGTTCTTC. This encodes CASSLWTGGDNEQFF.

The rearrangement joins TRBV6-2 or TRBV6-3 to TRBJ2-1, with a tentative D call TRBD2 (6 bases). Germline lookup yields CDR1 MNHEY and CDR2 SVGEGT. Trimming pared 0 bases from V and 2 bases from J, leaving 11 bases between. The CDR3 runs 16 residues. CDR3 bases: TGTGCCAGCAGTTACTCCGGGGGAGCCACCTACAATGAGCAGTTCTTC. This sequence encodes CASSYSGGATYNEQFF.

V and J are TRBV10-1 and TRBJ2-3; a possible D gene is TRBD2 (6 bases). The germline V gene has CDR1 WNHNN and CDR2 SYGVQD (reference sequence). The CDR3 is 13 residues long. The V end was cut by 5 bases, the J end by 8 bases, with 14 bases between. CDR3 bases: TGCGCCAGCAGTCCCAGGGCGCGGGGTACGCAGTATTTT. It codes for CASSPRARGTQYF.

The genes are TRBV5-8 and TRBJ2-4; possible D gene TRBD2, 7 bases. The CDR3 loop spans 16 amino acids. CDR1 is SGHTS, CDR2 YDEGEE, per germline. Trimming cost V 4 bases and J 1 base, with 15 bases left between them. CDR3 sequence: CASSQQGGVAKNIQYF. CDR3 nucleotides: TGTGCCAGCAGCCAACAGGGAGGGGTTGCCAAAAACATTCAGTACTTC. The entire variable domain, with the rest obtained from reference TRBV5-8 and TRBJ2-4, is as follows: EAGVTQSPTHLIKTRGQQATLRCSPISGHTSVYWYQQALGLGLQFLLWYDEGEERNRGNFPPRFSGRQFPNYSSELNVNALELEDSALYLCASSQQGGVAKNIQYFGAGTRLSVL.

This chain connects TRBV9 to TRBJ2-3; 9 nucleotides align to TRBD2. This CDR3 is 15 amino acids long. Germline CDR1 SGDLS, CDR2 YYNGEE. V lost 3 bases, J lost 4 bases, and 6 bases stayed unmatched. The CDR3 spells CASSGGGALPDTQYF. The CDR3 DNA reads TGTGCCAGCAGCGGCGGGGGGGCCCTTCCAGATACGCAGTATTTT.

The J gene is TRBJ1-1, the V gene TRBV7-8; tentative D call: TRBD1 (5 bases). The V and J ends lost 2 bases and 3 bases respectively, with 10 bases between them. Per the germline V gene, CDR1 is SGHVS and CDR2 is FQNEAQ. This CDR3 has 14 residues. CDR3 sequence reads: CASSLWGYDTEAFF. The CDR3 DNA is TGTGCCAGCAGCTTATGGGGCTACGACACTGAAGCTTTCTTT.

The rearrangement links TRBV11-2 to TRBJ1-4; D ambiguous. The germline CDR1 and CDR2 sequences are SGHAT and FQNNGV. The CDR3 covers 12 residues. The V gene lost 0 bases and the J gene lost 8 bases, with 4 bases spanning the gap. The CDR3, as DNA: TGTGCCAGCAGCTTAGACAGGGAAAAACTGTTTTTT. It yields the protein CASSLDREKLFF.

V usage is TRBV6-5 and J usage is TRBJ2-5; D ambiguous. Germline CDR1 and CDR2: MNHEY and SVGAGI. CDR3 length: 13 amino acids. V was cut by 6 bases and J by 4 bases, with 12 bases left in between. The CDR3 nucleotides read TGTGCCAGCAGCCGTGGTCGAGGAGAGACCCAGTACTTC. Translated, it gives CASSRGRGETQYF.

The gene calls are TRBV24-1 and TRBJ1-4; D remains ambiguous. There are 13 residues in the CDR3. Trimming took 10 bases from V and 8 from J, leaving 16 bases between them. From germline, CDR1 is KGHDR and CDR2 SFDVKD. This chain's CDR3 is CATADAGSEKLFF. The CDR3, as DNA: TGTGCCACTGCGGACGCGGGTTCGGAAAAACTGTTTTTT.

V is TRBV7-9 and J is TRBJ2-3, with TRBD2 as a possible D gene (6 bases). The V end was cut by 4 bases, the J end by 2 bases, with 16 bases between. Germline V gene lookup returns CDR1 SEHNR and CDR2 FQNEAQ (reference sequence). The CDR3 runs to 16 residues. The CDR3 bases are TGTGCCAGCAGCTCCGACGGGAGACCCAACACAGATACGCAGTATTTT. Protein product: CASSSDGRPNTDTQYF.

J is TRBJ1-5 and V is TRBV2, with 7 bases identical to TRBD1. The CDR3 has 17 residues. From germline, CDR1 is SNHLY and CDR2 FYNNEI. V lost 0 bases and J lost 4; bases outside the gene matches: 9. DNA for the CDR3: TGTGCCAGCAGTGAAGCAAGGGGGACAGCTACAAATCAGCCCCAGCATTTT. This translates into CASSEARGTATNQPQHF.